This record looks at one TCR beta chain sequence and its context. From germline, CDR1 is SGHRS and CDR2 YFSETQ. The CDR3 runs to 16 residues. J gave up 10 bases and V 3 bases, and 10 bases lay outside the gene matches. The sample is drawn from a study of blood T cell repertoires in COVID-19. Produced via immunoSEQ multiplex PCR; TCRdb's table is partial and in-frame only. The sample holds over 60,000 clones; about 88% are singletons and the top ten take roughly 9.6%. This TCR came from an elderly man with acute or convalescent COVID-19. The chain has TRBV5-1 and TRBJ2-3; 14 nucleotides match TRBD2. The sequencing sample was made of peripheral blood. The CDR3 is CASSSETSGGVNAQYF. CDR3 coding DNA: TGCGCCAGCAGCTCCGAGACTAGCGGGGGGGTGAATGCGCAGTATTTT.